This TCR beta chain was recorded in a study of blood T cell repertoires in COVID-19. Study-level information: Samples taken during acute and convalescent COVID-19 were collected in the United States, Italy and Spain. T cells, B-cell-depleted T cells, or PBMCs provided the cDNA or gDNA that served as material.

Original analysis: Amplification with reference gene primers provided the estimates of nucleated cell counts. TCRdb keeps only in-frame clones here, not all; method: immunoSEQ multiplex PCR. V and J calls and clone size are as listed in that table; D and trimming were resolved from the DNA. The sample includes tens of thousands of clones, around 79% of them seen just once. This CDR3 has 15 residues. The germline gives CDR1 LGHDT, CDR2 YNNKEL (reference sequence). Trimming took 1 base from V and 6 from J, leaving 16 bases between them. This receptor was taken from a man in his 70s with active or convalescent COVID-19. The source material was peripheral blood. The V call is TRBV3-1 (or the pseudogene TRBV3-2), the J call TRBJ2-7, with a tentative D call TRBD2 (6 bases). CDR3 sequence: CASSQASGGRGEQYF. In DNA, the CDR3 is TGTGCCAGCAGCCAAGCATCCGGGGGACGCGGCGAGCAGTACTTC.